The sequence of this T cell receptor (beta chain) was determined in a study of technical replicates of blood from several donors. This CDR3 is built from 16 residues. V lost 2 bases, J lost 3 bases, and 15 bases lay in between. Germline assignment: CDR1 SGHRS and CDR2 YFSETQ. Sequencing was performed with immunoSEQ multiplex PCR; in TCRdb, only in-frame clones are kept and a portion is missing. The sample has approximately 80,000 clones; nearly 98% are singletons. The rearrangement links TRBV5-1 to TRBJ2-1, with a weak D call TRBD2 (7 bases). Sequenced material: T cells isolated from PBMCs. This receptor was taken from a human donor in good health. The CDR3, as DNA: TGCGCCAGCAGCTTAGGAGGGGGGGAATACTACAATGAGCAGTTCTTC. Its protein product is CASSLGGGEYYNEQFF.